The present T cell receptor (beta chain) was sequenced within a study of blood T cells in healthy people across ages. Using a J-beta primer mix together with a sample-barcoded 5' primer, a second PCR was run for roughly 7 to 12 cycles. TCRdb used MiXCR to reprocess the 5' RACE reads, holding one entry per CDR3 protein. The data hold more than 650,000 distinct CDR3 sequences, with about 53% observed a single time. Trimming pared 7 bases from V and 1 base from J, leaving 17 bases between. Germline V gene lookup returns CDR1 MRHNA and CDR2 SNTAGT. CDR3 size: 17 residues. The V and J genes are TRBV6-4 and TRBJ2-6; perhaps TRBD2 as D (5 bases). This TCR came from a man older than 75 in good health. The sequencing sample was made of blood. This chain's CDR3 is CASNPGLPNSGANVLTF. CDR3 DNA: TGTGCCAGCAACCCAGGACTCCCAAATTCTGGGGCCAACGTCCTGACTTTC.